Described below is a single TCR beta chain sequence and its context. Its antigen is unidentified. Reprocessing the 5' RACE reads, TCRdb reports a single entry for every CDR3 protein and omits DNA. The sample table includes some 440,000 distinct CDR3 sequences. This entry comes from a study of T cells expressing NK-cell markers. Study-wide background: Investigators obtained TCR beta repertoires from sorted CD3+CD56+NKG2C+, CD3+CD56+NKG2C- and CD3+CD56-NKG2C+ T cells. Eight donors were sequenced, of whom seven were HCMV-seropositive, while the remaining one was HCMV-seronegative.

General study results and limits: Evidence did not settle whether expanded NKG2C+ T cell clones targeted HCMV.

CDR1 is MDHEN, CDR2 SYDVKM, per germline. The CDR3 loop spans 11 amino acids. The source is a woman aged 50 to 65 in good health. J is TRBJ1-2 and V is TRBV28. The sequencing input was blood T cells: a sorted CD56 or NKG2C T cell subset, CD4+ or CD8+ T cells, or bulk PBMC T cells (not recorded which). The CDR3 sequence is CASLSHYGYTF.